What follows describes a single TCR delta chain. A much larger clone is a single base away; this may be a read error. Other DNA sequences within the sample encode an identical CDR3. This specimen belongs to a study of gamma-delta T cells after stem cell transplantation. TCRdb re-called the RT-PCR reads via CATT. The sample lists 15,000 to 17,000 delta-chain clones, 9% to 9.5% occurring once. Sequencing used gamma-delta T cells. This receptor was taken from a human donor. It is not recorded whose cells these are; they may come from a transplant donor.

CDR3 sequence (DNA): TGTGCCTGTGACGCTAGAACTTCTAGGGCTGGTGGCTCGTACACCGATAAACTCATCTTT. Its translation: CACDARTSRAGGSYTDKLIF. V is TRDV2 and J is TRDJ1; D gene unclear. In germline, CDR1 is GEAIGNYY, CDR2 EKD. This CDR3 has 20 residues. Deletions cut 3 bases from V and 0 bases from J, with 28 bases between.